The text below deals with one T cell receptor (beta chain). No cognate antigen has been identified for it. No much larger clonotype is one base removed from it; base qualities were not supplied. Sequencing took place on an Illumina HiSeq 1500. The public reads were quality trimmed at Q25 with fastp and then assembled into clones with MiXCR by TCRdb, keeping productive beta chains. Each entry is one CDR3 protein sequence, shown with its most common DNA and genes. A total of 290,000 or so distinct CDR3 sequences appear in this sample, roughly 24% of them only once. The top ten clonotypes cover approximately 14% of the sample. This specimen comes from a study of T cell repertoires in cytomegalovirus infection (dated by TCRdb to the late 2010s). Describing the broader study: Donor HLA type was relevant to the analysis, as public TCR beta signatures indicated carriage of CMV infection together with the matching HLA type. Overall results and qualifications from the work: Carriers of CMV infection plus the relevant HLA type were discriminated by the cumulative frequency of public TCR beta family members in the study cohort and in an independent 352-donor cohort. In the ex vivo response, HLA-C-restricted CMV-specific TCR beta clonotypes were dominant, and in two of eight donors the single most frequent clonotype came from this HLA-C-restricted group.

The CDR3 numbers 14 residues from cysteine through phenylalanine. CDR3 DNA only is kept here, 42 bases in frame from base 1. V sheds 0 bases and J sheds 1 base, leaving 5 bases between their ends. CDR1 LGHDT and CDR2 YNNKEL were looked up in the germline V gene (reference sequence). The source material was PBMCs. This sequence was found in a human donor in good health (CMV status not recorded). Some clones in this sample may be carry-over from other donors' samples. The sequence joins TRBV3-1 to TRBJ2-3; the D gene remains uncertain. At the DNA level, the sequence is TGTGCCAGCAGCCAAGAGTTTCGCACAGATACGCAGTATTTT. The encoded protein is CASSQEFRTDTQYF.